This record looks at one T cell receptor (beta chain) sequence and its context. The antigen is not known. Clones were sequenced by immunoSEQ multiplex PCR, and TCRdb holds only the in-frame ones, with some missing. Altogether approximately 300,000 clones are present, 70% to 90% being singletons, with the ten largest covering about 0.8%. The entry originates in a study of cytomegalovirus exposure and HLA in healthy donors. Overall study context: The approximately 670 first-cohort repertoires shared a platform with the approximately 120 validation repertoires, as reported in a later analysis. Whole-study findings and limits: Rarity characterized most TCR sequences, yet some public TCRs appeared in many donors. Cytomegalovirus status, reportedly, was diagnosed with high specificity and sensitivity by the classifier. The study listed 164 cytomegalovirus-associated TCR beta chains.

The germline V gene encodes CDR1 SGHRS and CDR2 YFSETQ. V dropped 3 bases and J dropped 3 bases, with 10 bases sitting between them. This CDR3 is 13 amino acids long. This chain connects TRBV5-1 to TRBJ2-7, with a tentative D call TRBD2 (6 bases). The TCR was taken from a woman between 18 and 29 years old in good health and CMV-seronegative. The sequenced sample consisted of PBMCs. The DNA of the CDR3 is TGCGCCAGCAGCTCGAATAGCGGCTACGAGCAGTACTTC. Translation: CASSSNSGYEQYF. The whole variable domain, filled in from reference TRBV5-1 and TRBJ2-7, reads KAGVTQTPRYLIKTRGQQVTLSCSPISGHRSVSWYQQTPGQGLQFLFEYFSETQRNKGNFPGRFSGRQFSNSRSEMNVSTLELGDSALYLCASSSNSGYEQYFGPGTRLTVT.